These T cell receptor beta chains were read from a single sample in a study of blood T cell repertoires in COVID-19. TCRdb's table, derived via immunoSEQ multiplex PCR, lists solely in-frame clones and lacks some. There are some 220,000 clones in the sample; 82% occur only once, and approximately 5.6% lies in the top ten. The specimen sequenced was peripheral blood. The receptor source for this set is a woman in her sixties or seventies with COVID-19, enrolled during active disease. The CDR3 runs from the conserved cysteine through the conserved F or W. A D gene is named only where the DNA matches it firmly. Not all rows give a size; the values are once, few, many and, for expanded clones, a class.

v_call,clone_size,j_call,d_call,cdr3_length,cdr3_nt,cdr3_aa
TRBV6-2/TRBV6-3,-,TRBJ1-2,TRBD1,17,TGTGCCAGCAGTTACGGCTATCCGGGACAGGATAACTATGGCTACACCTTC,CASSYGYPGQDNYGYTF
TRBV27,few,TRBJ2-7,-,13,TGTGCCAGCAACCCCCGGCTGGGGCAAGAGCAGTACTTC,CASNPRLGQEQYF
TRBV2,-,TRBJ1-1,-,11,TGTGCCAGCAGGCAACAGGGTGCAGCTTTCTTT,CASRQQGAAFF
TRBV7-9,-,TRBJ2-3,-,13,TGTGCCAGCAGCTCCGGGACTTTGGGTACGCAGTATTTT,CASSSGTLGTQYF
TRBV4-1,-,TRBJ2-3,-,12,TGCGCCAGCAGCCAAGAGACAAAAAGGCAGTATTTT,CASSQETKRQYF
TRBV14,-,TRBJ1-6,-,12,TGTGCCAGCAGCCAAGCAAATTCACCCCTCCACTTT,CASSQANSPLHF
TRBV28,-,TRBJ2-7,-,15,TGTGCCAGCAGTCAATCCACCTTAAGGACGGGGGAGCAGTACTTC,CASSQSTLRTGEQYF
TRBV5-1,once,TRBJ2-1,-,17,TGCGCCAGCAGCCGCCTTAGCCCTCTTCAGGGCTACAATGAGCAGTTCTTC,CASSRLSPLQGYNEQFF
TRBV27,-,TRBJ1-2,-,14,TGTGCCAGCAGTTACAAGGACAGCATTTATGGCTACACCTTC,CASSYKDSIYGYTF
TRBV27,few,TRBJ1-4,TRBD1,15,TGTGCCAGCAGTCCCAGGGGGCGCGAGGATGAAAAACTGTTTTTT,CASSPRGREDEKLFF
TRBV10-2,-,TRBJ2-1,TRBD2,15,TGCGCCAGCAGTCTAGCGGGGGGCATCAACAATGAGCAGTTCTTC,CASSLAGGINNEQFF
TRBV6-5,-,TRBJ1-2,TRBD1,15,TGTGCCAGCAGCCCCCGACAGGGGGCTCTCTATGGCTACACCTTC,CASSPRQGALYGYTF
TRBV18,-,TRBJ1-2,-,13,TGTGCCAGCTCACCCCGACTAGATTCCGGGTGCACCTTC,CASSPRLDSGCTF
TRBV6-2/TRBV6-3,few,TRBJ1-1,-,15,TGTGCCAGCAGTTCCCCGGGACTGCAGAACACTGAAGCTTTCTTT,CASSSPGLQNTEAFF
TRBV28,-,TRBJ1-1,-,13,TGTGCCAGCAGTTTACCTTCAACAAGAAAAGCTTTCTTT,CASSLPSTRKAFF
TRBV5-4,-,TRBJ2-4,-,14,TGTGCCAGCAGCCCGACCCCTACGACAACCATTCAGTACTTC,CASSPTPTTTIQYF
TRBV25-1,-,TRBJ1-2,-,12,TGTGCCAGCAGTGAAGAAAGACTTGGCTACACCTTC,CASSEERLGYTF
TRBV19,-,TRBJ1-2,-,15,TGTGCCAGTAGTATCGGAACAGTTGCTAACTATGGCTACACCTTC,CASSIGTVANYGYTF
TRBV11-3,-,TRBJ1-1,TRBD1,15,TGTGCCAGCAGCGGTGCGACAGGGATGAACACTGAAGCTTTCTTT,CASSGATGMNTEAFF
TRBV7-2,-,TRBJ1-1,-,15,TGTGCCAGCAGATTCCGGAGAAGTGAGAGCACTGAAGCTTTCTTT,CASRFRRSESTEAFF
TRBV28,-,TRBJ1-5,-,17,TGTGCCACGTCGAGGAAAACAGGGATGGTGGAAGGTCAGCCCCAGCATTTT,CATSRKTGMVEGQPQHF
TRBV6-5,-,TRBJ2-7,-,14,TGTGCCAGCAGTCCGAGCGAGCCGAGGGGGGAGCAGTACTTC,CASSPSEPRGEQYF
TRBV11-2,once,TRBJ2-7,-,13,TGTGCCAGCAGCAAGGACAGTTTATACGAGCAGTACTTC,CASSKDSLYEQYF
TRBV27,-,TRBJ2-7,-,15,TGTGCCAGCAGTCAGAAGGCGGGGAGCTCCTACGAGCAGTACTTC,CASSQKAGSSYEQYF
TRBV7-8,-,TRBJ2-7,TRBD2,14,TGTGCCAGCAGCTTTAGCGGGAGGGCCTACGAGCAGTACTTC,CASSFSGRAYEQYF
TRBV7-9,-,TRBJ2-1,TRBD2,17,TGTGCCAGCAGCTTATCAGTGGGACTAGGGATTTACAATGAGCAGTTCTTC,CASSLSVGLGIYNEQFF
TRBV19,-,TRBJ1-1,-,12,TGTGCCAGTAGCAACAGGAACACTGAAGCTTTCTTT,CASSNRNTEAFF
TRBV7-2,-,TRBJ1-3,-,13,TGTGCCAGCAGCTTAGGCCCGGGAGGCACCATATATTTT,CASSLGPGGTIYF
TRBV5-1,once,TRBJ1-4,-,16,TGCGCCAGCAGCCCGGGAGTCTCCTCAACTAATGAAAAACTGTTTTTT,CASSPGVSSTNEKLFF
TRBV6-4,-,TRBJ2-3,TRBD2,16,TGTGCCAGCAGTGACTCGGGGACTAGCGGGAGTTATACGCAGTATTTT,CASSDSGTSGSYTQYF
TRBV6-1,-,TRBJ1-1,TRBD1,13,TGTGCCAGCAGTGAACCAGGGACAGCACGAGCTTTCTTT,CASSEPGTARAFF
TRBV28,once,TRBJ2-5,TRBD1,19,TGTGCCAGCAGTTTGTCGCCGGGACAGGGGGCCGAAAGCCGGGAGACCCAGTACTTC,CASSLSPGQGAESRETQYF
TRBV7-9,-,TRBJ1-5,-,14,TGTGCCAGCAGCGCGGGACCGACCAATCAGCCCCAGCATTTT,CASSAGPTNQPQHF
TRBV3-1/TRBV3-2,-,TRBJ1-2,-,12,TGTGCCAGCAGCCATTCGGTATCAGGCTACACCTTC,CASSHSVSGYTF
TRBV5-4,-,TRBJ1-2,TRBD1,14,TGTGCCAGCAGCTTGGGGGACAGGGACTATGGCTACACCTTC,CASSLGDRDYGYTF
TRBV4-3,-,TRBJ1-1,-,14,TGCGCCAGCAGCCAAACTACAGGCGACACTGAAGCTTTCTTT,CASSQTTGDTEAFF
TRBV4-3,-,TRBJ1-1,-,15,TGCGCCAGCAGCCAAGATTCAGGGTTCAACACTGAAGCTTTCTTT,CASSQDSGFNTEAFF
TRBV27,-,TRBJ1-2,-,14,TGTGCCAGCAGTTTTGGTGGGCCCAACTATGGCTACACCTTC,CASSFGGPNYGYTF
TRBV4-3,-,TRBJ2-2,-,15,TGCGCCAGCAGCCAAGATCCACAGGGAAACGGGGAGCTGTTTTTT,CASSQDPQGNGELFF
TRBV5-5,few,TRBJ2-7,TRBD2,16,TGTGCCAGCAGCCCCCGGCTAGCGGGATCCTCCTACGAGCAGTACTTC,CASSPRLAGSSYEQYF
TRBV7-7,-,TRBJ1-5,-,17,TGTGCCAGCAGCTTAGGCCTTCGGACAGTAAGCAATCAGCCCCAGCATTTT,CASSLGLRTVSNQPQHF
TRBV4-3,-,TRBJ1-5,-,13,TGCGCCAGCAGCAGGACAGTTAATCAGCCCCAGCATTTT,CASSRTVNQPQHF
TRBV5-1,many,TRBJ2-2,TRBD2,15,TGCGCCAGCAGCGTTACTAGCGGGAACACCGGGGAGCTGTTTTTT,CASSVTSGNTGELFF
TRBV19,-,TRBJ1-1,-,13,TGTGCCAGTAGTCGGGGGGGAGCCCCGGTCGCTTTCTTT,CASSRGGAPVAFF
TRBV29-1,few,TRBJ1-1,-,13,TGCAGCGTAATAGTTATCGGGAACACTGAAGCTTTCTTT,CSVIVIGNTEAFF
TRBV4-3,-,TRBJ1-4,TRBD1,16,TGCGCCAGCAGCCACACGACAGGGGCTAGAGGTGAAAAACTGTTTTTT,CASSHTTGARGEKLFF
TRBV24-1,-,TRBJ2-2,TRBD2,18,TGTGCCACCAGTGATTTGCGATCTGGGAGGGCGAACACCGGGGAGCTGTTTTTT,CATSDLRSGRANTGELFF
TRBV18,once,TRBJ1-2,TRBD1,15,TGTGCCAGCTCACCGCGGGGACAGGGGGCTCAGGGCTACACCTTC,CASSPRGQGAQGYTF
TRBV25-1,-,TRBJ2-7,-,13,TGTGCCAGCAGTGAAGCTATTAGTAGCGAGCAGTACTTC,CASSEAISSEQYF